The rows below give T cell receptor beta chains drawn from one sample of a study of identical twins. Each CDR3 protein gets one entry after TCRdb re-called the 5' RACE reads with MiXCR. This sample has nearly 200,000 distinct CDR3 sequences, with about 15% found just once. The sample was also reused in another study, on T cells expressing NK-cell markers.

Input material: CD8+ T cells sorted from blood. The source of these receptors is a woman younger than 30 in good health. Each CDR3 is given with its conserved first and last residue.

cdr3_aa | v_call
CASSLAVTSRTNNEQFF | TRBV11-2
CASSQPGGTGELFF | TRBV4-1
CASSQAFYGQGAYEQYF | TRBV4-3
CASTLSGGIVEQYF | TRBV2
CASSFLVGGPINEQFF | TRBV27
CASSANQGAPRNSNEQFF | TRBV9
CAITSGEANYGYTF | TRBV10-3
CASRYGGSTDTQYF | TRBV28
CASSPSGQGNTEAFF | TRBV12-3/TRBV12-4
CASLGDGYEQYF | TRBV7-9
CASSSGSTEAFF | TRBV12-3/TRBV12-4